This T cell receptor (beta chain) was documented in a study of shared clonotypes between healthy human individuals. Study at large: Ranging from 18 to 49 in age, donors were a couple of women and three men. General observations from the study: Shared clonotypes across all four donors exceeded non-shared ones in generation probability.

At the deep level, the assay was run. Only in-frame clones appear in the TCRdb table, and some are missing; sequencing was by immunoSEQ multiplex PCR. The data hold around 980,000 clones, with 75% to 85% observed a single time. Regarding this clone: Its antigen is as yet unknown.

The germline V gene has CDR1 MNHNS and CDR2 SASEGT. Trimming left V 2 bases short and J 7 bases short, with 5 bases between. The CDR3 is made up of 11 amino acids. This chain joins TRBV6-1 and TRBJ1-2; no firm D call. The clonotype originates from a man younger than 35 in good health. Some clones in this sample may be carry-over from other donors' samples. Sequenced input: memory CD4+ T cells from PBMCs. Subset noted: CD45RA-negative fraction. DNA for the CDR3: TGTGCCAGCAGTGAATGGGCTGGCTACACCTTC. Residues: CASSEWAGYTF.